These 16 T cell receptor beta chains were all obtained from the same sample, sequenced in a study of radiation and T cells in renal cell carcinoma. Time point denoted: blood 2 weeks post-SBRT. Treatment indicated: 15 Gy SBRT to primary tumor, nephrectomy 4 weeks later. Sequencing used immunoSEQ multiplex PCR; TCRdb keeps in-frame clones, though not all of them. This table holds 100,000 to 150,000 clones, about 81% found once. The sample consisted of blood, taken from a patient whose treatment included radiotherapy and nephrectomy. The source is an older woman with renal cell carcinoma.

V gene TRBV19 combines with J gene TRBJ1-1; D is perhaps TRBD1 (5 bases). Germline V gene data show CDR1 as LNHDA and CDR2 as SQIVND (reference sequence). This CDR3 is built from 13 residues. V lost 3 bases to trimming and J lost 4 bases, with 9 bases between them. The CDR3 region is CASSIQGVTEAFF. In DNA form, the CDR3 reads TGTGCCAGTAGTATCCAGGGCGTCACTGAAGCTTTCTTT.

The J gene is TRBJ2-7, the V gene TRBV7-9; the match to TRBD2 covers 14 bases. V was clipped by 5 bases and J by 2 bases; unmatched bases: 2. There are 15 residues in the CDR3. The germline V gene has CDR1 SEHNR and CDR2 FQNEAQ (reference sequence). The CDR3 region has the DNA TGTGCCAGCAGCCCGGGACTAGCGGGAGCCTACGAGCAGTACTTC. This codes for CASSPGLAGAYEQYF.

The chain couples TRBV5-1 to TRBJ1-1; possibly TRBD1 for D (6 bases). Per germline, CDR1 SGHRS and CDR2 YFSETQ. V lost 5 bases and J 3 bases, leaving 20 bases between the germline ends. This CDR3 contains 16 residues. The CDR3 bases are TGCGCCAGCAGACCGACAGGCGGTTCTGTGGACACTGAAGCTTTCTTT. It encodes CASRPTGGSVDTEAFF. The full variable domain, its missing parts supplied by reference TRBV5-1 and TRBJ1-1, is KAGVTQTPRYLIKTRGQQVTLSCSPISGHRSVSWYQQTPGQGLQFLFEYFSETQRNKGNFPGRFSGRQFSNSRSEMNVSTLELGDSALYLCASRPTGGSVDTEAFFGQGTRLTVV.

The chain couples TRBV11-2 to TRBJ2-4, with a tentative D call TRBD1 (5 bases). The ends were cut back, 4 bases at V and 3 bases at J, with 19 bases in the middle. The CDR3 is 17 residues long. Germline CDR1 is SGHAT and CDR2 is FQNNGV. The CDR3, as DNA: TGTGCCAGCAGCTCAGGCAACAGGTGGGGCTTCAAAAACATTCAGTACTTC. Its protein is CASSSGNRWGFKNIQYF.

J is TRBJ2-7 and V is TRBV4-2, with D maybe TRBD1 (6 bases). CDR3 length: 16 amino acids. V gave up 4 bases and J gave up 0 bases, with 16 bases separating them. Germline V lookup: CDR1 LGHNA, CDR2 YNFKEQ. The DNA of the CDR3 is TGTGCCAGCAGCCTGCAGCCGGGACATAGCTCCTACGAGCAGTACTTC. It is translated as CASSLQPGHSSYEQYF.

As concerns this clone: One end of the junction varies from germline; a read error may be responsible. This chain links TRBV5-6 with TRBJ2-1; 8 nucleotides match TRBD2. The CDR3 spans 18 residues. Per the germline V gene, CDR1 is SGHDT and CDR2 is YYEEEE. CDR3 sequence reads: CAGSPDSLLAGARDEQFF. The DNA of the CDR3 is TGTGCCGGCAGCCCGGATTCTCTTCTAGCGGGTGCTCGGGATGAGCAGTTCTTC.

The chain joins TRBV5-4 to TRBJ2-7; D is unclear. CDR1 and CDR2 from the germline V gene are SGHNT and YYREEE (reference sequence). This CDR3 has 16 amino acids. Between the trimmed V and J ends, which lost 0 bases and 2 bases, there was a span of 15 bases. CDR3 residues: CASSLDLETMTYEQYF. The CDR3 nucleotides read TGTGCCAGCAGCTTGGATTTAGAAACGATGACCTACGAGCAGTACTTC.

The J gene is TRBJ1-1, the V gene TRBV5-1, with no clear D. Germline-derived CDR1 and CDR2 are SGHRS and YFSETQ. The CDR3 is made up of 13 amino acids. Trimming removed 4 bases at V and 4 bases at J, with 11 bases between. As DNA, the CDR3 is TGCGCCAGCAGCAACGGGGAGAGCACTGAAGCTTTCTTT. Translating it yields CASSNGESTEAFF.

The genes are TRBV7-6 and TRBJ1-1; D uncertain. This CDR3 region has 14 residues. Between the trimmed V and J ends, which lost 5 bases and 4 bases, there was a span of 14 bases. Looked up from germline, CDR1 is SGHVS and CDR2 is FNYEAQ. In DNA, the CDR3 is TGTGCCAGCAGCCCCTTCTCGGGGAGCACTGAAGCTTTCTTT. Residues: CASSPFSGSTEAFF.

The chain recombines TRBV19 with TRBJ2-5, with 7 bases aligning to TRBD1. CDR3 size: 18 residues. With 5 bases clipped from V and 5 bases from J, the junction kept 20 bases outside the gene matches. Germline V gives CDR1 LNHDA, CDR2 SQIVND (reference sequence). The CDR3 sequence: CASSSRVGQAAPRETQYF. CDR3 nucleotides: TGTGCCAGTAGTTCCCGAGTCGGACAGGCCGCCCCGAGGGAGACCCAGTACTTC.

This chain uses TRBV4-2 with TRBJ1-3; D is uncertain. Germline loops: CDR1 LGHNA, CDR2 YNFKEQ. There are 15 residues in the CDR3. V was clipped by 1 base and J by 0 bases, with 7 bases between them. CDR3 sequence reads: CASSQGTDSGNTIYF. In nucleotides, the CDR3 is TGTGCCAGCAGCCAAGGGACTGACTCTGGAAACACCATATATTTT.

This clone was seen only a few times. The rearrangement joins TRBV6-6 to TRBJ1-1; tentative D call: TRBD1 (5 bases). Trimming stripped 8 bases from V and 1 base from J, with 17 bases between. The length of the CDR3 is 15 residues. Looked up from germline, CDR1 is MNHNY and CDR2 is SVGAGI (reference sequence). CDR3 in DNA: TGTGCCAGCCGTACACAACAGGAGGGGAACACTGAAGCTTTCTTT. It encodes CASRTQQEGNTEAFF.

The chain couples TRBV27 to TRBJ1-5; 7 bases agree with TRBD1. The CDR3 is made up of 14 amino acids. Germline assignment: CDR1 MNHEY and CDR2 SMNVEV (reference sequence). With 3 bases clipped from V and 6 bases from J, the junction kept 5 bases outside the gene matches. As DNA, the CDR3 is TGTGCCAGCAGTTTTGCAGGGGGGAGTCAGCCCCAGCATTTT. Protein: CASSFAGGSQPQHF.

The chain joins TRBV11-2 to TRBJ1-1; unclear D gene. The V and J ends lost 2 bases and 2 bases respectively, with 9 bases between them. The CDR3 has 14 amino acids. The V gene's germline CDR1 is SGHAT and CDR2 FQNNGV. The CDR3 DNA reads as TGTGCCAGCAGCTTATCACAGATTAACACTGAAGCTTTCTTT. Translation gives CASSLSQINTEAFF. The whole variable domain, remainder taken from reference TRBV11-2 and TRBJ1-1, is EAGVAQSPRYKIIEKRQSVAFWCNPISGHATLYWYQQILGQGPKLLIQFQNNGVVDDSQLPKDRFSAERLKGVDSTLKIQPAKLEDSAVYLCASSLSQINTEAFFGQGTRLTVV.

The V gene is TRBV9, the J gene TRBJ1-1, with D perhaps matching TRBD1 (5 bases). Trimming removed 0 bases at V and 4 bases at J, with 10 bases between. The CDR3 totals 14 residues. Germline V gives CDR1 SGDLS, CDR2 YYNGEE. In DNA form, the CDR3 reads TGTGCCAGCAGCGTAGCCGGGGCGGGCACTGAAGCTTTCTTT. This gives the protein CASSVAGAGTEAFF.

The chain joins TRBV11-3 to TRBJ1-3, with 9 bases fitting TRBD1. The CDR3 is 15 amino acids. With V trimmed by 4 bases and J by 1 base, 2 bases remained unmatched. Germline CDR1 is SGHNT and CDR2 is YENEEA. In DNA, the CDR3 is TGTGCCAGCAGCTCAGGGACAGGGTCTGGAAACACCATATATTTT. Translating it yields CASSSGTGSGNTIYF.